This T cell receptor (beta chain) was retrieved from a study of blood T cell repertoires in COVID-19. The sample holds one count of this clone. Recruitment covered 25 or so US areas and drew participants whose ages spanned 18 to 89 years. Original processing notes: Estimation of nucleated cell counts was performed using reference gene primer amplification. Measured with immunoSEQ multiplex PCR; TCRdb has only the in-frame clones, and not every one. The V and J calls and clone size were taken over from that table, and D and trimming were inferred from the DNA. The table includes some 330,000 clones, around 87% detected once. This CDR3 spans 16 amino acids. V gave up 0 bases and J gave up 8 bases; unmatched junction bases: 4.

This TCR came from a man aged 40-55 years in a cohort exposed to, infected with or recovered from COVID-19 (not recorded which). Sequencing was carried out using PBMCs or T cells enriched from blood (not recorded which). This chain uses TRBV23-1 with TRBJ2-1, with 13 bases matching TRBD2. TRBV23-1 is recorded as an ORF, its role being uncertain. The CDR3 nucleotides are TGCGCCAGCAGTCAATCGAGGACTAGCGGGAGCGATGAGCAGTTCTTC. This gives the protein CASSQSRTSGSDEQFF.